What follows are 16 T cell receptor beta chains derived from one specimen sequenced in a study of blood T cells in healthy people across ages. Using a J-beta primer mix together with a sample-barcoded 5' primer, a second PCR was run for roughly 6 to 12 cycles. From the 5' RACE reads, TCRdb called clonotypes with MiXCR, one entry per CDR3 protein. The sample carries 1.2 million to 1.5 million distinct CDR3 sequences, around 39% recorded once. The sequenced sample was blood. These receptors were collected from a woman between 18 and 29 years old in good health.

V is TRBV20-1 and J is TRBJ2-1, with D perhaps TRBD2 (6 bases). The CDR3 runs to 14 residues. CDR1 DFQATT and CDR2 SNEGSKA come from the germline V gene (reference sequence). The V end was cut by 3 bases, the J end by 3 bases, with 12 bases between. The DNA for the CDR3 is TGCAGTGCTAGGGCCGGGACTGTCTACAATGAGCAGTTCTTC. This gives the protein CSARAGTVYNEQFF.

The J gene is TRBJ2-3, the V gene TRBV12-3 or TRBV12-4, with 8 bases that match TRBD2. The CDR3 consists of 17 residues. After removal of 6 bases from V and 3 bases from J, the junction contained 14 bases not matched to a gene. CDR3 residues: CASSTSGTSRGTDTQYF. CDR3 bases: TGTGCCAGCAGCACATCCGGGACTAGTCGTGGTACAGATACGCAGTATTTT.

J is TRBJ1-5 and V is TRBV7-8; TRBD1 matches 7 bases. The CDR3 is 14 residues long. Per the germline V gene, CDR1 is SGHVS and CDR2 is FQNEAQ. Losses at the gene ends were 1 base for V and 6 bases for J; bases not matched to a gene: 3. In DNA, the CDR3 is TGTGCCAGCAGCTTAGATCCAGGGGGTCAGCCCCAGCATTTT. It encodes CASSLDPGGQPQHF.

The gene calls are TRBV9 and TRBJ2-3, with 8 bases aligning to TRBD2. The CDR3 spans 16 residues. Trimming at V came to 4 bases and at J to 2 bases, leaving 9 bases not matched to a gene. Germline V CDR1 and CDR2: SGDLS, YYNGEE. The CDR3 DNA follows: TGTGCCAGCAGCCCGAGACGGGGGGGGCTCACAGATACGCAGTATTTT. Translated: CASSPRRGGLTDTQYF. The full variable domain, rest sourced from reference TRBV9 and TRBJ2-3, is DSGVTQTPKHLITATGQRVTLRCSPRSGDLSVYWYQQSLDQGLQFLIQYYNGEERAKGNILERFSAQQFPDLHSELNLSSLELGDSALYFCASSPRRGGLTDTQYFGPGTRLTVL.

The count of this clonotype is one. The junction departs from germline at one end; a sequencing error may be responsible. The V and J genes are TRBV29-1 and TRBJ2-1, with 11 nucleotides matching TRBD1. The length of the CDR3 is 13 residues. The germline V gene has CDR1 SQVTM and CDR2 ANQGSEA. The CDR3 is CSVRTGGGGEEFF. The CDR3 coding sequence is TGCAGCGTCCGGACAGGGGGCGGCGGTGAGGAGTTCTTC.

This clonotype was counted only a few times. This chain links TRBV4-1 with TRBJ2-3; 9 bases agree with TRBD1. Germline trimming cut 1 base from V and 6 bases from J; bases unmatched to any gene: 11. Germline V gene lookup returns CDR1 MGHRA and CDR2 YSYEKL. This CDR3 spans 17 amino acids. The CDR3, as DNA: TGCGCCAGCAGCCAAGGCAGGTGGGACAGGGTGGAGGATACGCAGTATTTT. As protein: CASSQGRWDRVEDTQYF.

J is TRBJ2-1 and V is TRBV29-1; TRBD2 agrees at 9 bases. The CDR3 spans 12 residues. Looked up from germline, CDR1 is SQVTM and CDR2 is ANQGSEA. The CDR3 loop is CSLASGTHGQFF. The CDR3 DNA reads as TGCAGTTTGGCTAGCGGGACCCATGGGCAGTTCTTC.

CDR3 residues: CASSYGPEQYF. For the CDR3, the DNA is TGTGCCAGCAGTTATGGTCCAGAGCAGTATTTT. The rearrangement links TRBV12-3 or TRBV12-4 to TRBJ2-3; D is undetermined. V lost 4 bases to trimming and J lost 11 bases, with 10 bases between them. The CDR3 totals 11 residues.

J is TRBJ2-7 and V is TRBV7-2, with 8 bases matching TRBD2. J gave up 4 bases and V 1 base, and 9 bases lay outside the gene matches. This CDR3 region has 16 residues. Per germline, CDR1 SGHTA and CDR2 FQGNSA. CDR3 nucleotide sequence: TGTGCCAGCAGCTTAGTCAGCGGGGGCCCCAGGTACGAGCAGTACTTC. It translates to CASSLVSGGPRYEQYF. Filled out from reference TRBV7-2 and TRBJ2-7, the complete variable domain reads GAGVSQSPSNKVTEKGKDVELRCDPISGHTALYWYRQSLGQGLEFLIYFQGNSAPDKSGLPSDRFSAERTGGSVSTLTIQRTQQEDSAVYLCASSLVSGGPRYEQYFGPGTRLTVT.

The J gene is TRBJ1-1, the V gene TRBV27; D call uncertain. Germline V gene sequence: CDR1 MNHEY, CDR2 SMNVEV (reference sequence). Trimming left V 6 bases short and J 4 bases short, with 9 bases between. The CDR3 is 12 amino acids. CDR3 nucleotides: TGTGCCAGCAGGACCGAGGGCACTGAAGCTTTCTTT. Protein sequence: CASRTEGTEAFF.

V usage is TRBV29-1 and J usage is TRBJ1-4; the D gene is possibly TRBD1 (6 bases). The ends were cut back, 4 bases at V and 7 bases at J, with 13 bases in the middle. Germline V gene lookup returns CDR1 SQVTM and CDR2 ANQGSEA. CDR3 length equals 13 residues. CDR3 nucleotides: TGCAGCGTTGGGGACATCCAAACTGAAAAACTGTTTTTT. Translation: CSVGDIQTEKLFF.

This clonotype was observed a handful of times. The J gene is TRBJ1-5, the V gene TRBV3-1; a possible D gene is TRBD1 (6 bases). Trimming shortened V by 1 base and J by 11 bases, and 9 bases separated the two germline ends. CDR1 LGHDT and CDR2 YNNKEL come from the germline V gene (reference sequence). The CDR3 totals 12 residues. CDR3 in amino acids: CASSQAGVAQHF. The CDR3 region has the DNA TGTGCCAGCAGCCAAGCAGGGGTGGCCCAGCATTTT.

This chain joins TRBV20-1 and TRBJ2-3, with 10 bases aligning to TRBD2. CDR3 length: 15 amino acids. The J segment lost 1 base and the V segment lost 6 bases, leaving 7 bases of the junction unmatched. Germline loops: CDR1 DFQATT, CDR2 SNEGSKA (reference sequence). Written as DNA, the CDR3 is TGCAGTGCAAAGAGCGGGGGGGGCGGCACAGATACGCAGTATTTT. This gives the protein CSAKSGGGGTDTQYF.

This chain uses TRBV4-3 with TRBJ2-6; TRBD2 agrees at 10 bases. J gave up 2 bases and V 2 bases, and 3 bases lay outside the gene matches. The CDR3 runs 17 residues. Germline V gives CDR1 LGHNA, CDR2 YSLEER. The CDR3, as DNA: TGCGCCAGCAGCCAACTAGCGGGAGTAACTGGGGCCAACGTCCTGACTTTC. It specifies CASSQLAGVTGANVLTF.

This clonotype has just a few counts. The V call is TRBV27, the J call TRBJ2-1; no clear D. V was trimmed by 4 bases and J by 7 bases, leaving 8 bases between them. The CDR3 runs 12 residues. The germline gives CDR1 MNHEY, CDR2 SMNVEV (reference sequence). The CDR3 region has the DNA TGTGCCAGCAGTTGGTCCGGGAATGAGCAGTTCTTC. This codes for CASSWSGNEQFF.

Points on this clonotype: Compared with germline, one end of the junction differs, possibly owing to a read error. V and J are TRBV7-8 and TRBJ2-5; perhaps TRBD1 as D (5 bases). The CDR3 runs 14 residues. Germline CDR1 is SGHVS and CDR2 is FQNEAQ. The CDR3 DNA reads TGTGCCAGCAGCTTCGTATACAGGCAAGAGACCCAGTACTTT. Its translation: CASSFVYRQETQYF. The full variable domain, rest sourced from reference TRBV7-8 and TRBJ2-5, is GAGVSQSPRYKVAKRGQDVALRCDPISGHVSLFWYQQALGQGPEFLTYFQNEAQLDKSGLPSDRFFAERPEGSVSTLKIQRTQQEDSAVYLCASSFVYRQETQYFGPGTRLLVL.